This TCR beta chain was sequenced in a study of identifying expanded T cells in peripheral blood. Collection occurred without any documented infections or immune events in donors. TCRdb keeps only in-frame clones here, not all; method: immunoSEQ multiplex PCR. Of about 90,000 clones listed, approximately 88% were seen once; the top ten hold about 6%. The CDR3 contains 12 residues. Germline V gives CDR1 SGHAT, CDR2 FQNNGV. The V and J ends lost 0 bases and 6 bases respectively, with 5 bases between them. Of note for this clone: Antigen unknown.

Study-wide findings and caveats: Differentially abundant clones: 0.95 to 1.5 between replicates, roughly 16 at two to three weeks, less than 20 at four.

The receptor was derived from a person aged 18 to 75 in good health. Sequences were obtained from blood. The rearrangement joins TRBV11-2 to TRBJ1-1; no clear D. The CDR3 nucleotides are TGTGCCAGCAGCTTAGAGGGTTCTGAAGCTTTCTTT. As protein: CASSLEGSEAFF.